These 9 T cell receptor beta chains were sequenced from one sample in a study of CD8 T cells in ankylosing spondylitis (dated by TCRdb to the late 2010s). The research as a whole found: Blood from ankylosing spondylitis patients appeared to be characterized by a TCR beta motif made up of under 10 highly homologous amino acid variants.

No antigen is known for these receptors. Receptors were amplified or captured by 5' RACE. Reads for this sample came from an Illumina HiSeq 2500. TCRdb reprocessing: public reads trimmed at Q25 with fastp, clones called with MiXCR, in-frame beta chains kept. All rows with the same CDR3 protein become a single entry with the most common DNA and genes. The sample has fewer than 650,000 distinct CDR3 sequences on record, about 13% of them singletons. The ten largest clones represent 6.8% of the sample. The source material was blood, either unsorted or a sorted T cell fraction (not recorded which). These receptors originate from a male donor with ankylosing spondylitis.

This clonotype was seen only a few times. The chain links TRBV10-2 to TRBJ2-1; 9 bases align to TRBD2. CDR3 length: 13 amino acids. Trimming removed 8 bases from V and 8 bases from J; junction bases left unmatched: 7. CDR1 WSHSY and CDR2 SAAADI come from the germline V gene. CDR3 bases: TGCGCCAGCCAATTAGCGGGAGCGGATGAGCAGTTCTTC. It is translated as CASQLAGADEQFF.

At least ten counts were recorded for this clonotype. The V and J genes are TRBV19 and TRBJ2-1; D is perhaps TRBD1 (5 bases). Trimming left V 4 bases short and J 4 bases short, with 8 bases between. The CDR3 is 13 amino acids. From germline, CDR1 is LNHDA and CDR2 SQIVND (reference sequence). The CDR3 region has the DNA TGTGCCAGTAGTAGACAGACGTACAATGAGCAGTTCTTC. This sequence encodes CASSRQTYNEQFF.

The sample holds a few counts of this clonotype. CDR3 sequence reads: CASSQGLAGIQPQHF. Written as DNA, the CDR3 is TGTGCCAGCAGCCAAGGGTTGGCAGGGATACAGCCCCAGCATTTT. The chain recombines TRBV4-2 with TRBJ1-5; D might be TRBD1 (5 bases). Germline CDR1 is LGHNA and CDR2 is YNFKEQ. The CDR3 covers 15 residues. V lost 1 base to trimming and J lost 7 bases, with 14 bases between them.

Many counts were recorded for this clonotype. The chain couples TRBV7-2 to TRBJ2-1, with D possibly being TRBD2 (6 bases). This CDR3 is built from 14 residues. CDR1 and CDR2 from the germline V gene are SGHTA and FQGNSA. Between the trimmed V and J ends, which lost 6 bases and 7 bases, there was a span of 16 bases. The CDR3 sequence is CASSSMRAGNEQFF. DNA of the CDR3: TGTGCCAGCAGTTCAATGAGGGCGGGAAATGAGCAGTTCTTC.

This sequence joins TRBV2 and TRBJ2-7; 8 bases line up with TRBD2. The CDR3 extends over 12 amino acids. CDR1 is SNHLY and CDR2 is FYNNEI in the germline V gene. V shed 8 bases, J shed 2 bases, and the junction held 2 bases outside the gene matches. The CDR3 protein is CASEGLAYEQYF. CDR3 sequence (DNA): TGTGCCAGCGAGGGACTAGCCTACGAGCAGTACTTC.

This clonotype was picked up a small number of times. V gene TRBV2 combines with J gene TRBJ2-4; 7 nucleotides line up with TRBD1. The CDR3 consists of 17 residues. Trimming removed 10 bases from V and 3 bases from J; junction bases left unmatched: 18. Germline assignment: CDR1 SNHLY and CDR2 FYNNEI. CDR3 in DNA: TGTGCCATTGCGAATACAGGGGCCGATGGAATCAAAAACATTCAGTACTTC. Translated: CAIANTGADGIKNIQYF.

This clonotype was seen only a few times. The V and J genes are TRBV12-3 or TRBV12-4 and TRBJ1-5; a possible D gene is TRBD1 (5 bases). V gave up 5 bases and J gave up 6 bases, with 11 bases separating them. There are 13 residues in the CDR3. The CDR3, as DNA: TGTGCCAGCAGTGGGTCGGGGGTTCAGCCCCAGCATTTT. Protein sequence: CASSGSGVQPQHF.

This clonotype was seen many times. The rearrangement uses TRBV29-1 and TRBJ2-2, with D perhaps matching TRBD1 (5 bases). The CDR3 has 14 residues. Trimming took 4 bases from V and 3 from J, leaving 12 bases between them. CDR1 and CDR2 from the germline V gene are SQVTM and ANQGSEA. CDR3 DNA: TGCAGCGTTGGGCGCCTACAGGACACCGGGGAGCTGTTTTTT. As protein: CSVGRLQDTGELFF.

The chain carries TRBV15 and TRBJ2-1; D gene unclear. Germline CDR1 LNHNV, CDR2 YYDKDF (reference sequence). Deletions cut 5 bases from V and 5 bases from J, with 7 bases between. The CDR3 spans 12 residues. The CDR3, as DNA: TGTGCCACCAGCCTTCCGAACAATGAGCAGTTCTTC. Protein product: CATSLPNNEQFF. The complete variable domain, with remaining parts taken from reference TRBV15 and TRBJ2-1, reads DAMVIQNPRYQVTQFGKPVTLSCSQTLNHNVMYWYQQKSSQAPKLLFHYYDKDFNNEADTPDNFQSRRPNTSFCFLDIRSPGLGDTAMYLCATSLPNNEQFFGPGTRLTVL.